A single sample is the source of the 5 T cell receptor beta chains below, sequenced in a study of T cells in Graves' hyperthyroidism and ophthalmopathy (dated by TCRdb to the late 2010s). Libraries were constructed by multiplex PCR. Sequencing was carried out with an Illumina HiSeq 2000. The TCR beta CDR3 regions were amplified from the RNA transcripts. For the first round of RT-PCR on the TCR CDR3, the HTBI primer set was used together with the Qiagen OneStep RT-PCR kit. In-frame beta chains were kept once TCRdb had trimmed the public reads at Q25 with fastp and called clones with MiXCR. Rows with a matching CDR3 protein are joined into one entry that keeps the most common DNA and genes. The sample table shows nearly 600,000 distinct CDR3 sequences, and about 15% are seen once. Clones ranked in the top ten supply 5% to 7% of the sample. The specimen sequenced was blood. Receptors were obtained from a woman in her 30s with Graves' hyperthyroidism that later progressed to Graves' ophthalmopathy.

There are a few counts of this clonotype. CDR3 sequence (DNA): TGTGCCAGCAGCGTAGCGGATGGGGTTGGTCAGCCCCAGCATTTT. This sequence encodes CASSVADGVGQPQHF. The rearrangement joins TRBV9 to TRBJ1-5; D unresolved. Per the germline V gene, CDR1 is SGDLS and CDR2 is YYNGEE. The CDR3 consists of 15 residues. Trimming pared 0 bases from V and 6 bases from J, leaving 13 bases between.

This clonotype was seen many times. This sequence joins TRBV11-2 and TRBJ2-5; D gene unclear. This CDR3 is 15 amino acids long. V dropped 6 bases and J dropped 1 base, with 15 bases sitting between them. Germline V gene lookup returns CDR1 SGHAT and CDR2 FQNNGV. The CDR3 DNA reads TGTGCCAGCAGGCGAATTGGGCAGCTCCAAGAGACCCAGTACTTC. Translation: CASRRIGQLQETQYF.

There are many counts of this clonotype. V usage is TRBV6-1 and J usage is TRBJ2-3; 7 nucleotides align to TRBD2. The CDR3 consists of 17 residues. The V segment lost 6 bases and the J segment 4 bases; nucleotides outside the gene matches: 16. CDR1 and CDR2 (germline): MNHNS, SASEGT. Here the CDR3 reads CASRKPRGRELPDTQYF. The CDR3 DNA reads as TGTGCCAGCAGGAAGCCCCGCGGGCGGGAGCTCCCAGATACGCAGTATTTT.

This clonotype came up a few times. The junction departs from germline at one end; a sequencing error may be responsible. The genes are TRBV7-3 and TRBJ1-1; 11 bases line up with TRBD1. The germline V gene has CDR1 SGHTA and CDR2 FQGTGA. This CDR3 has 14 amino acids. CDR3: CVSSSGQGVSEAFF. The DNA for the CDR3 is TGTGTCAGCAGTTCGGGACAGGGGGTGTCTGAAGCTTTCTTT.

The chain combines TRBV7-2 with TRBJ2-3; D possibly corresponds to TRBD2 (7 bases). V lost 6 bases to trimming and J lost 8 bases, with 21 bases between them. CDR1 and CDR2 (germline): SGHTA, FQGNSA. This CDR3 spans 15 amino acids. The CDR3: CASRIIGGPQGTQYF. Here the CDR3 DNA reads TGTGCCAGCAGGATAATCGGGGGGCCACAAGGTACGCAGTATTTT.